The rows below give T cell receptor beta chains drawn from one sample of a study of persistence of HIV-infected CD4 T cells. Clones were read by immunoSEQ multiplex PCR, and TCRdb kept only the in-frame ones, dropping some. This sample has tens of thousands of clones, with about 87% found just once. The antigens for these receptors are not known. The sequencing here drew on CD4+ T cells sorted from PBMCs after roughly 19-hour stimulation, taken from a patient who received antiretroviral therapy. Source of these receptors: an adult woman with HIV who was CMV-seropositive. Each CDR3 is given with its conserved first and last residue. The D gene is left open where the match is weak. Some rows mark clone size as missing; the rest say once, few, many or name a class of expanded clone.

. TRBJ1-1 . TRBV12-3/TRBV12-4 CASSFGGSEAFF TGTGCCAGCAGTTTCGGTGGATCTGAAGCTTTCTTT
. TRBJ2-7 . TRBV3-1/TRBV3-2 CASSGKLVPYEQYF TGTGCCAGCAGCGGAAAACTTGTTCCCTACGAGCAGTACTTC
. TRBJ1-5 . TRBV19 CASSKQAYQPQHF TGTGCCAGTAGTAAACAGGCCTATCAGCCCCAGCATTTT
. TRBJ2-7 . TRBV28 CASSLYGGYEQYF TGTGCCAGCAGTTTATATGGGGGCTACGAGCAGTACTTC
. TRBJ2-6 . TRBV7-3 CASSSVRGTGANVLTF TGTGCCAGCAGCTCCGTGAGGGGAACTGGGGCCAACGTCCTGACTTTC
. TRBJ1-1 . TRBV19 CASSIELTNTEAFF TGTGCCAGTAGTATAGAACTGACGAACACTGAAGCTTTCTTT
. TRBJ1-6 TRBD1 TRBV18 CASSRGTGANSPLHF TGTGCCAGCTCACGAGGGACAGGGGCGAATTCACCCCTCCACTTT
few TRBJ2-1 . TRBV7-2 CASSLARVGGHEQFF TGTGCCAGCAGCTTAGCGCGCGTTGGGGGCCATGAGCAGTTCTTC
once TRBJ1-3 . TRBV3-1/TRBV3-2 CASSYRQLSGNTIYF TGTGCCAGCAGCTACCGACAGCTCTCTGGAAACACCATATATTTT
. TRBJ2-3 . TRBV5-1 CASSLVGLPTDTQYF TGCGCCAGCAGCTTGGTTGGGCTCCCCACAGATACGCAGTATTTT
. TRBJ2-5 . TRBV7-7 CASSPSSDSGGTQYF TGTGCTAGCAGCCCATCGAGTGACAGCGGCGGGACCCAGTACTTC
once TRBJ2-3 . TRBV11-3 CASSLFSGGDTQYF TGTGCCAGCAGCTTATTTTCTGGAGGAGATACGCAGTATTTT
. TRBJ1-1 TRBD1 TRBV7-9 CASSLRQGSFSEAFF TGTGCCAGCAGCTTAAGACAGGGTTCGTTTTCTGAAGCTTTCTTT
. TRBJ2-6 TRBD2 TRBV20-1 CSASSGDFLRSGANVLTF TGCAGTGCTAGTAGCGGGGATTTTCTTCGATCTGGGGCCAACGTCCTGACTTTC
. TRBJ1-2 TRBD1 TRBV10-3 CAIRGTGTDGYTF TGTGCCATCAGGGGGACCGGGACAGATGGCTACACCTTC
. TRBJ1-1 . TRBV21-1 CASSKRSQPKMNTEAFF TGTGCCAGCAGCAAAAGGTCCCAGCCGAAAATGAACACTGAAGCTTTCTTT
. TRBJ1-1 . TRBV2 CASRYTGDTEAFF TGTGCCAGCAGGTATACCGGGGACACTGAAGCTTTCTTT
once TRBJ2-1 . TRBV24-1 CATSYLEEQFF TGTGCCACCAGTTACCTCGAAGAACAGTTCTTC